This TCR beta chain was retrieved from a study of shared clonotypes between healthy human individuals. Study-wide findings and caveats: It was only blood that was sampled, and tissue repertoires likely differ. Some clonotypes were shared by all four sorted-subset donors, while others were not shared. The non-shared ones had lower generation probabilities than the shared ones.

As to this clone: Its antigen is undetermined.

Sequencing was at deep level. The repertoire was sequenced with immunoSEQ multiplex PCR; TCRdb's copy has only in-frame clones and lacks some. The sample lists fewer than 1.8 million clones, approximately 98.5% occurring once. This CDR3 contains 14 residues. Trimming left V 2 bases short and J 5 bases short, with 14 bases between. Germline assignment: CDR1 SGHRS and CDR2 YFSETQ. The chain recombines TRBV5-1 with TRBJ2-7; the D gene is possibly TRBD1 (6 bases). This TCR derives from a young man in good health. Sequencing was performed on naive CD4+ T cells sorted from blood. Subset specified: CD45RA+ positively selected. The CDR3 sequence: CASSLQGVRNEQYF. The CDR3 DNA sequence: TGCGCCAGCAGCTTACAGGGTGTCAGGAACGAGCAGTACTTC.